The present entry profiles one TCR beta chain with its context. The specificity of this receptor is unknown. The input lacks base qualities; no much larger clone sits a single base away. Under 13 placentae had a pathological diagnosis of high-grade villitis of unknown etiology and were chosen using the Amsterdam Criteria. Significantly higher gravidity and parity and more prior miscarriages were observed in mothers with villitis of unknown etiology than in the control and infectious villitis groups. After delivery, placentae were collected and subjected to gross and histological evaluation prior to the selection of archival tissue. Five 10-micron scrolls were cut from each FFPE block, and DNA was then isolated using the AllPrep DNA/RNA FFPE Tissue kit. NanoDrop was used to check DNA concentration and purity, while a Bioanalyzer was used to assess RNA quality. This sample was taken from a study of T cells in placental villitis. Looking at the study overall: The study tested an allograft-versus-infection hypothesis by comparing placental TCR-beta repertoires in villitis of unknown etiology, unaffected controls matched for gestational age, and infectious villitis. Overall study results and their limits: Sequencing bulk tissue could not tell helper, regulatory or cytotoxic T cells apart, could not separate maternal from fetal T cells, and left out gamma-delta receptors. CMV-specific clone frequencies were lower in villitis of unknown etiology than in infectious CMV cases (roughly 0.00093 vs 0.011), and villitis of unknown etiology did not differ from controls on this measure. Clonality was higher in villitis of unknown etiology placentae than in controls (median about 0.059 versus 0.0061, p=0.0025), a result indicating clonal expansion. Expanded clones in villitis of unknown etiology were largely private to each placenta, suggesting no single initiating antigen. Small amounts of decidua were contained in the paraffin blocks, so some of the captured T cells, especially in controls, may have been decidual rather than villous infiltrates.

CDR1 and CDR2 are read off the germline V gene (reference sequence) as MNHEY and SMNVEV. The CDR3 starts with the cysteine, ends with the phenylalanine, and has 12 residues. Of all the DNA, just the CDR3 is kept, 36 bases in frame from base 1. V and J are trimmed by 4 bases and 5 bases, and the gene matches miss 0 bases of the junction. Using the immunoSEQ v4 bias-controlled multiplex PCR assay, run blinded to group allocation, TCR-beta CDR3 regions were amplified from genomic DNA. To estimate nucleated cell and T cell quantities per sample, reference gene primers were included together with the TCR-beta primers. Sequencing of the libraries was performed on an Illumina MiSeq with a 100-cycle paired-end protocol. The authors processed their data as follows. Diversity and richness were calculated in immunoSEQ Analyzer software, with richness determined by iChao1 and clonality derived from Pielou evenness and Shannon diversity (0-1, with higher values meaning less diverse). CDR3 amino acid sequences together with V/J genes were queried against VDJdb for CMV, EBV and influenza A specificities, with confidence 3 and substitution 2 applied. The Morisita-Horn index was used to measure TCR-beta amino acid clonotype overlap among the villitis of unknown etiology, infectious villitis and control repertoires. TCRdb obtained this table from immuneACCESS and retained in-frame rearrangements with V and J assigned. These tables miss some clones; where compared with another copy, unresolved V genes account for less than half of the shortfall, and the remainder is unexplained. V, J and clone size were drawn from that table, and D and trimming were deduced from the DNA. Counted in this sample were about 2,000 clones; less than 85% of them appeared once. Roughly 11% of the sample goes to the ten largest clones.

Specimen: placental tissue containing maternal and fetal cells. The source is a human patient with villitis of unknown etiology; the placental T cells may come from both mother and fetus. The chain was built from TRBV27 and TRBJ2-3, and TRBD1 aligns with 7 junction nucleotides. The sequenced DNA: TGTGCCAGCAGTTCAGGGGGAGATACGCAGTATTTT. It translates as CASSSGGDTQYF.